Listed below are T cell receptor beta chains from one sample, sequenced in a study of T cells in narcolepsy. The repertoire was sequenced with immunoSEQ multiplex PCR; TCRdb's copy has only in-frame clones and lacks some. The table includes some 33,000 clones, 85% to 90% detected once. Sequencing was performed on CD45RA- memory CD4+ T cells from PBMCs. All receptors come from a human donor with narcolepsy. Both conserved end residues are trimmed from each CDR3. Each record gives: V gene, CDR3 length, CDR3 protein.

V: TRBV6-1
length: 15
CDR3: ASSEGRAGAPSYEQY

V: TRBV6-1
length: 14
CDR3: ASSEGGRAGNQPQH

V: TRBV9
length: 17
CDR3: ASSAQRGGAAFMSAEAF

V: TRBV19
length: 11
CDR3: ASSEQGYPEAF

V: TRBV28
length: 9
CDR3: ASSLPGEQF

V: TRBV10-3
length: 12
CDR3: AISDGQDSYEQY

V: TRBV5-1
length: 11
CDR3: ASSLTGQDEQF

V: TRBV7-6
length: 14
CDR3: ASSLVATGGGDTQY

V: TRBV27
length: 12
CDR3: ASSPPGTLYGYT

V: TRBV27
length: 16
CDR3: ASRPALVYRGGQGTQY

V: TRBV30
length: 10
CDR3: AWGRLQETQY

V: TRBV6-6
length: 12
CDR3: ASSYSTQFTEAF

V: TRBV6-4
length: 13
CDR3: ASSGRRVPSYEQY

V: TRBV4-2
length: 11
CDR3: ASSQTDTTEAF

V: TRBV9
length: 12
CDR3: ASRGGRSTGELF

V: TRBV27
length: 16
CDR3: ASSLKVGTSSKNYGYT

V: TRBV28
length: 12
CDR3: ASSSPGAFYEQY

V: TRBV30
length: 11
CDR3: AGVRSQGSPLH

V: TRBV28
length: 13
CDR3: ASSLSGRGNTEAF

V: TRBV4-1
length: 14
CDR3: ASSQTWTGGNYGYT

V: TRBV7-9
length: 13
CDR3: ASSPGTGGNQPQH

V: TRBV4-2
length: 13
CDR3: ASSQEGQGANEQF

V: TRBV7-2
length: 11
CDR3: ASSQDGRYGYT

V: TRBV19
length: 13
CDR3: ASLPHTGTDQPQH

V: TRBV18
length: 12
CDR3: ASSPLKYGNTIY

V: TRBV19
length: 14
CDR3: ASSFSGRAKTHEQF

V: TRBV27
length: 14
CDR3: ASSQYRVRGTGELF